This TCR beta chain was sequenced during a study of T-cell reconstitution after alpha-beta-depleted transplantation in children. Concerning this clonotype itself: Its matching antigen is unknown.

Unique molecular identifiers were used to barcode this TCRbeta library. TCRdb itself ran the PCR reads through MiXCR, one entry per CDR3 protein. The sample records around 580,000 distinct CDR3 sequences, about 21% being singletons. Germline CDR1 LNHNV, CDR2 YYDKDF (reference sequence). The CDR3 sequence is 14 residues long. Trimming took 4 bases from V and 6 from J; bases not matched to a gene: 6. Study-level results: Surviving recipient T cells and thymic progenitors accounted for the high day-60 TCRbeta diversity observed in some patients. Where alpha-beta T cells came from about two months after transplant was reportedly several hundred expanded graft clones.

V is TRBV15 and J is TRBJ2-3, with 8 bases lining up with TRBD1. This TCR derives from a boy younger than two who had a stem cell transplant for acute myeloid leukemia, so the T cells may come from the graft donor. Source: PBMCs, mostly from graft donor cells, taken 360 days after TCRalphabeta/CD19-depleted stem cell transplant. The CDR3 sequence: CATSKDRAVDTQYF. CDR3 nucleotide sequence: TGTGCCACCAGCAAGGACAGGGCGGTGGATACGCAGTATTTT.